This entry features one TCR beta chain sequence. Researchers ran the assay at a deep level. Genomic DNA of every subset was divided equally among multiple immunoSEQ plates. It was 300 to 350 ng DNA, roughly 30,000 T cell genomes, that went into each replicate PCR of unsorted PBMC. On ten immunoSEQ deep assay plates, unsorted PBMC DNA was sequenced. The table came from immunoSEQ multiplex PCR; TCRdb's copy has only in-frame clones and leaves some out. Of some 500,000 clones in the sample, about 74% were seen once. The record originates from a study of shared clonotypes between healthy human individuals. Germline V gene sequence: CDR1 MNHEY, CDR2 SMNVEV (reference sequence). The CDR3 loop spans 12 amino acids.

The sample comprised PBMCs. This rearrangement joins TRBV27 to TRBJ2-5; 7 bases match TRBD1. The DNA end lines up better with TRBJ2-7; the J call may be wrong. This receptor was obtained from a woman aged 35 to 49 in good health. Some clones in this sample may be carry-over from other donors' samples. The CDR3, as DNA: TGTGCCACCCACCGACAGGGTGGCGAGCAGTACTTC. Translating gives CATHRQGGEQYF.